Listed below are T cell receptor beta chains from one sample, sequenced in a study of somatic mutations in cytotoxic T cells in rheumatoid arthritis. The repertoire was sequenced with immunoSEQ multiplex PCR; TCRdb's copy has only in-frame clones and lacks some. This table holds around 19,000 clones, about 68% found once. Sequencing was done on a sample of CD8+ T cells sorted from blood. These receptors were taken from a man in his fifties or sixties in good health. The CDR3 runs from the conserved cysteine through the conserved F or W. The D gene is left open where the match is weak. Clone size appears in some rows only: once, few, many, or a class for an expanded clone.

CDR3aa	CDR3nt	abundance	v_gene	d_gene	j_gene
CASSYALAGGFYEQYF	TGTGCCAGCAGTTACGCACTAGCGGGGGGGTTCTACGAGCAGTACTTC	-	TRBV6-5	TRBD2	TRBJ2-7
CASSDRQTGYTF	TGTGCCAGCAGTGACCGACAGACAGGCTACACCTTC	-	TRBV6-4	-	TRBJ1-2
CASSPRAGDGYTF	TGTGCCAGCTCACCACGAGCGGGGGATGGCTACACCTTC	-	TRBV18	-	TRBJ1-2
CASNPQSGRAGTGELFF	TGTGCCAGCAATCCCCAAAGCGGGAGGGCCGGAACCGGGGAGCTGTTTTTT	-	TRBV7-9	TRBD2	TRBJ2-2
CASSRGGQGGETQYF	TGTGCCAGCAGCCGAGGTGGACAGGGTGGAGAGACCCAGTACTTC	-	TRBV7-9	TRBD1	TRBJ2-5
CASSLPGYNEQFF	TGTGCCAGCAGCTTACCAGGGTACAATGAGCAGTTCTTC	-	TRBV11-3	-	TRBJ2-1
CASNGQQNEKLFF	TGTGCCAGCAACGGACAGCAGAATGAAAAACTGTTTTTT	-	TRBV2	-	TRBJ1-4
CASSGGERSYNEQFF	TGTGCCAGCAGCGGGGGGGAGCGGTCCTACAATGAGCAGTTCTTC	once	TRBV6-6	TRBD2	TRBJ2-1
CASASGSGTDTQYF	TGTGCCAGTGCGAGCGGGTCAGGGACAGATACGCAGTATTTT	-	TRBV19	-	TRBJ2-3
CASSPSGTSTDTQYF	TGTGCCAGCAGCCCTAGCGGAACTAGCACAGATACGCAGTATTTT	-	TRBV5-4	TRBD2	TRBJ2-3
CASSQDGAGGWTEAFF	TGTGCCAGCAGCCAAGATGGGGCAGGGGGCTGGACTGAAGCTTTCTTT	few	TRBV4-2	TRBD1	TRBJ1-1
CASSLGDTNTPQHF	TGTGCCAGCAGCTTAGGGGACACTAATACGCCCCAGCATTTT	-	TRBV7-9	-	TRBJ1-5
CASSRGTGTNTGELFF	TGCGCCAGCAGCCGCGGGACAGGGACGAACACCGGGGAGCTGTTTTTT	-	TRBV4-1	TRBD1	TRBJ2-2
CASSSPLAGAYEQYF	TGTGCCAGCAGCAGTCCGCTAGCGGGAGCCTACGAGCAGTACTTC	-	TRBV11-2	TRBD2	TRBJ2-7
CASSLGTGGLTGELFF	TGTGCCAGCAGTTTAGGGACAGGGGGCTTGACCGGGGAGCTGTTTTTT	-	TRBV28	TRBD1	TRBJ2-2
CASSGSGTNEKLFF	TGTGCCAGCAGCGGGAGCGGAACTAATGAAAAACTGTTTTTT	few	TRBV5-6	-	TRBJ1-4
CASSWDSLNTEAFF	TGTGCCAGCAGCTGGGACAGCTTGAACACTGAAGCTTTCTTT	-	TRBV7-6	TRBD1	TRBJ1-1
CASSGRDGSYADTQYF	TGCGCCAGCAGCGGAAGGGACGGGAGTTATGCTGATACGCAGTATTTT	-	TRBV5-1	-	TRBJ2-3
CASSPAGMSSYEQYF	TGTGCCAGCAGCCCGGCAGGGATGAGCTCCTACGAGCAGTACTTC	once	TRBV5-5	-	TRBJ2-7
CASSRAGLPHEQYF	TGTGCCAGCAGCCGGGCGGGACTACCACACGAGCAGTACTTC	-	TRBV7-6	TRBD2	TRBJ2-7
CASRLDTYEQYF	TGTGCCAGCAGACTAGACACCTACGAGCAGTACTTC	-	TRBV5-5	-	TRBJ2-7
CASSGGTSGGKETQYF	TGTGCCAGCAGCGGGGGGACTAGCGGGGGGAAAGAGACCCAGTACTTC	few	TRBV9	TRBD2	TRBJ2-5
CASSVAGYEQFF	TGTGCCAGCAGCGTAGCAGGGTATGAGCAGTTCTTC	-	TRBV9	-	TRBJ2-1
CASSLRDRATDTQYF	TGTGCCAGCAGTTTGAGGGACAGGGCCACAGATACGCAGTATTTT	-	TRBV27	TRBD1	TRBJ2-3
CASSPPYSGREADTQYF	TGTGCCAGCAGCCCTCCCTATAGCGGGAGGGAAGCAGATACGCAGTATTTT	-	TRBV7-9	TRBD2	TRBJ2-3
CASSLLAGDTGELFF	TGTGCCAGCAGTTTGCTAGCGGGAGACACCGGGGAGCTGTTTTTT	-	TRBV6-5	TRBD2	TRBJ2-2
CASSLIGGAMYEQYF	TGTGCCAGCAGTTTAATTGGGGGGGCGATGTACGAGCAGTACTTC	-	TRBV27	-	TRBJ2-7
CASSIGVAYEQYF	TGTGCCAGTAGTATCGGGGTAGCCTACGAGCAGTACTTC	-	TRBV19	-	TRBJ2-7
CASSLGGRRQGEKLFF	TGTGCCAGCAGCTTAGGGGGTCGTCGGCAGGGTGAAAAACTGTTTTTT	-	TRBV7-6	-	TRBJ1-4
CASSPTGANYGYTF	TGTGCCAGCAGCCCGACAGGGGCGAACTATGGCTACACCTTC	-	TRBV5-4	TRBD1	TRBJ1-2
CASSLVWTGGYEQYF	TGTGCCAGCAGCTTAGTGTGGACAGGGGGATACGAGCAGTACTTC	-	TRBV7-8	TRBD1	TRBJ2-7
CASVPGQGTGYEQYF	TGTGCCAGCGTGCCGGGACAGGGGACCGGGTACGAGCAGTACTTC	-	TRBV7-2	TRBD1	TRBJ2-7
CSVESLDSSYNEQFF	TGCAGCGTTGAGTCCCTCGATAGCTCCTACAATGAGCAGTTCTTC	-	TRBV29-1	-	TRBJ2-1
CASRQGIYEQYF	TGTGCCAGCAGGCAGGGTATCTACGAGCAGTACTTC	-	TRBV27	-	TRBJ2-7
CASSWFTGDNEQFF	TGTGCCAGCAGTTGGTTTACAGGGGACAATGAGCAGTTCTTC	-	TRBV6-5	TRBD1	TRBJ2-1
CASSYSTGVTEKLFF	TGTGCCAGCAGTTACTCGACAGGGGTTACGGAAAAACTGTTTTTT	-	TRBV6-5	TRBD1	TRBJ1-4
CASTLVGAQGYTF	TGTGCCAGCACCCTTGTGGGGGCCCAGGGCTACACCTTC	-	TRBV6-5	-	TRBJ1-2
CASSGTGGETQYF	TGTGCCAGCAGTGGGACAGGGGGAGAGACCCAGTACTTC	-	TRBV25-1	TRBD1	TRBJ2-5